The clone carrying this TCR beta chain was observed at least ten times. TCRdb redid the calling of the 5' RACE reads with MiXCR, one entry per CDR3 protein. This table has more than 50,000 distinct CDR3 sequences, 3.5% to 4.5% appearing once. This specimen comes from a study of neurological immune-mediated disorders. Germline loops: CDR1 SQVTM, CDR2 ANQGSEA. The CDR3 runs to 15 residues. The J segment lost 1 base and the V segment lost 1 base, leaving 5 bases of the junction unmatched. V is TRBV29-1 and J is TRBJ2-3; 7 bases align to TRBD1. The receptor's source is a woman between 50 and 59 years old with multiple sclerosis. The material sequenced was PBMCs. The CDR3 is CSVEGSTGGTDTQYF. The CDR3, as DNA: TGCAGCGTTGAAGGGAGTACAGGGGGCACAGATACGCAGTATTTT.